This T cell receptor beta chain stems from a study of Graves' ophthalmopathy and Graves' hyperthyroidism. Study-wide points: The model reached about 66% sensitivity and roughly 76% specificity for predicting ophthalmopathy progression. Most expanded thyroid clonotypes above 0.001 frequency also appeared in blood.

This clonotype was picked up many times. Its antigen is still unknown. Under 3 months in duration, the ophthalmopathy in affected donors had moderate-to-severe activity, CAS ≥3 and NOSPECS ≥4. The germline gives CDR1 MNHEY, CDR2 SVGEGT. The CDR3 runs 12 residues. V was cut by 0 bases and J by 4 bases, with 3 bases left in between. TCR beta CDR3 amplification used RNA transcripts. Investigators did first-round RT-PCR with HTBI primers, then second-round multiplex PCR. TCRdb re-derived calls from the multiplex PCR reads in MiXCR, one entry per CDR3 protein. Of 360,000 or so distinct CDR3 sequences listed, around 18% are singletons.

This sequence originates from a woman aged 18-29 years with Graves' ophthalmopathy. Material for sequencing was peripheral blood. This sequence joins TRBV6-2 or TRBV6-3 and TRBJ2-5; no definite D call. The CDR3 region has the DNA TGTGCCAGCAGTTACTCGGCAGAGACCCAGTACTTC. As protein: CASSYSAETQYF.